The clone carrying this T cell receptor beta chain was recorded only once. The data were taken from a study of PD-1 blockade in classical Hodgkin lymphoma. CDR3 length: 16 amino acids. The V end was cut by 0 bases, the J end by 4 bases, with 14 bases between. Germline V gene data show CDR1 as SEHNR and CDR2 as FQNEAQ (reference sequence). The method was immunoSEQ multiplex PCR; TCRdb's version includes in-frame clones alone and lacks a portion of them. The sample holds about 97,000 clones, roughly 88% seen once. All patients relapsed after autologous stem cell transplantation, and brentuximab vedotin exposure varied.

The sequence was collected from a human donor with classical Hodgkin lymphoma. The chain couples TRBV7-9 to TRBJ2-3; no reliable D call. This material consisted of peripheral blood mononuclear cells (PBMCs), taken at baseline. In nucleotides, the CDR3 is TGTGCCAGCAGCTTAGCGCTGAGTAGCCAAGCAGATACGCAGTATTTT. Translation gives CASSLALSSQADTQYF.